This T cell receptor (beta chain) was profiled in a study of blood T cells in healthy people across ages. Of note for this clonotype: Its specificity is unknown.

Germline V CDR1 and CDR2: MDHEN, SYDVKM. V shed 2 bases and J shed 1 base, with 5 bases lying between them. CDR3 length: 13 amino acids. Findings and caveats of the study: Those diversity estimates obtained from one million T cells were thought to be underestimates.

The authors ran a second PCR of roughly 6 to 11 cycles using a sample-barcoded 5' primer and a J-beta primer mix. One entry per CDR3 protein, called by TCRdb with MiXCR from the 5' RACE reads. The data show under 800,000 distinct CDR3 sequences, around 21% seen once. This TCR was recovered from a man in his 70s in good health. The sample consisted of blood. This rearrangement joins TRBV28 to TRBJ1-1; the D is unclear. The CDR3 loop reads CASSLQRNTEAFF. The CDR3 DNA follows: TGTGCCAGCAGTTTACAACGGAACACTGAAGCTTTCTTT.